Given below is one TCR beta chain in context. The antigen is unknown. Authors' methods: Junction-only sequences without quality scores were provided by ImmunoSEQ, so filtering was different. The repertoire was sequenced with immunoSEQ multiplex PCR; TCRdb's copy has only in-frame clones and lacks some. That table is the source of V, J and clone size, and D and trimming were worked out from the DNA. Of about 2 million clones listed, 85% to 95% were seen once; the top ten hold under 1.5%. The CDR3 is made up of 13 amino acids. CDR1 GTSNPN and CDR2 SVGIG come from the germline V gene (reference sequence). The V end lost 2 bases, the J end lost 10 bases, and 14 bases lay between the germline ends. Naive CD8 cells comprised CD45RO-negative, CCR7-positively selected cells, excluding terminally differentiated effector memory CD45RA+ cells. This sample is drawn from a study of shared clonotypes between healthy human individuals. Whole-study findings and limits: Naive subsets typically showed greater estimated richness than memory subsets.

Sequencing used naive CD8+ T cells sorted from blood. The genes are TRBV30 and TRBJ2-2, with D perhaps given as TRBD1 or TRBD2 (6 bases each). This receptor was taken from a man between 18 and 29 years old in good health. The CDR3 loop is CAWSSGGGEELFF. DNA of the CDR3: TGTGCCTGGAGTTCTGGGGGCGGGGAGGAGCTGTTTTTT.